The 18 T cell receptor beta chains in this list originate from one sample, sequenced in a study of cytomegalovirus exposure and HLA in healthy donors. Primers included in the PCR were 60 Vbeta and 13 Jbeta primers. Data came from immunoSEQ multiplex PCR; TCRdb stores just in-frame clones and leaves some out. The sample has about 98,000 clones, around 72% seen once; the top ten hold roughly 1.8%. Specimen: PBMCs. Receptor source: a male donor in good health and CMV-seronegative.

This clone was seen only once. Other DNA sequences from this sample encode an identical CDR3 as well. J is TRBJ2-1 and V is TRBV28; D not certain. Trimming shortened V by 3 bases and J by 6 bases, and 12 bases separated the two germline ends. In germline, CDR1 is MDHEN, CDR2 SYDVKM. The CDR3 spans 14 residues. DNA of the CDR3: TGTGCCAGCAGTTTCCATGTCGGTTCCAATGAGCAGTTCTTC. Translated: CASSFHVGSNEQFF.

V gene TRBV2 combines with J gene TRBJ1-2; weak D call: TRBD1 (6 bases). The CDR3 is 15 residues long. CDR1 and CDR2 (germline): SNHLY, FYNNEI. Trimming pared 0 bases from V and 8 bases from J, leaving 16 bases between. The DNA of the CDR3 is TGTGCCAGCAGTGAAGCTAACAGGGTAGGGGCAGGCTACACCTTC. It encodes CASSEANRVGAGYTF.

CDR3 sequence reads: CASRRADSNYGYTF. In nucleotides, the CDR3 is TGTGCCAGCAGGAGGGCGGACTCTAACTATGGCTACACCTTC. The chain combines TRBV7-2 with TRBJ1-2; D unclear. The V end lost 6 bases, the J end lost 0 bases, and 11 bases lay between the germline ends. The CDR3 totals 14 residues. Germline V gene lookup returns CDR1 SGHTA and CDR2 FQGNSA. The variable domain in full, with the rest retrieved from reference TRBV7-2 and TRBJ1-2, is GAGVSQSPSNKVTEKGKDVELRCDPISGHTALYWYRQSLGQGLEFLIYFQGNSAPDKSGLPSDRFSAERTGGSVSTLTIQRTQQEDSAVYLCASRRADSNYGYTFGSGTRLTVV.

The chain uses TRBV29-1 and TRBJ2-1; TRBD2 might be the D (6 bases). This CDR3 contains 15 residues. The V end was cut by 3 bases, the J end by 4 bases, with 16 bases between. Germline CDR1 and CDR2: SQVTM and ANQGSEA. CDR3 DNA: TGCAGCGTTGAGGGGCGGGGAAGGAAGTACAATGAGCAGTTCTTC. Protein product: CSVEGRGRKYNEQFF.

The V and J genes are TRBV5-8 and TRBJ1-2, with 9 bases fitting TRBD1. CDR1 SGHTS and CDR2 YDEGEE come from the germline V gene. CDR3 length equals 15 residues. V lost 0 bases to trimming and J lost 2 bases; unmatched junction nucleotides: 2. The chain's CDR3 is CASSLEGTGNYGYTF. DNA of the CDR3: TGTGCCAGCAGCTTGGAAGGGACAGGGAACTATGGCTACACCTTC.

This CDR3 is CATSRDSGTGSNEQFF. DNA of the CDR3: TGTGCCACCAGCAGAGACTCCGGGACAGGGTCCAATGAGCAGTTCTTC. The rearrangement joins TRBV15 to TRBJ2-1; 9 bases fit TRBD1. Germline CDR1 is LNHNV and CDR2 is YYDKDF (reference sequence). Trimming took 0 bases from V and 6 from J; bases not matched to a gene: 6. The length of the CDR3 is 16 residues.

The sample holds one count of this clone. J is TRBJ2-1 and V is TRBV11-2; maybe TRBD1 (7 bases). Germline V gives CDR1 SGHAT, CDR2 FQNNGV. This CDR3 is 15 amino acids long. V lost 5 bases and J lost 6, with 17 bases in between. The CDR3, as DNA: TGTGCCAGCAGCCGTGCGGGACAGCTGCGCAATGAGCAGTTCTTC. This encodes CASSRAGQLRNEQFF.

This clone has a handful of counts. The genes are TRBV4-1 and TRBJ2-2, with D maybe TRBD2 (6 bases). CDR3 length equals 17 residues. Trimming took 2 bases from V and 6 from J, leaving 19 bases between them. Germline CDR1 MGHRA, CDR2 YSYEKL. CDR3 sequence reads: CASSQRETARRAGELFF. The DNA of the CDR3 is TGCGCCAGCAGCCAACGTGAAACGGCAAGGAGGGCCGGGGAGCTGTTTTTT.

The chain uses TRBV6-5 and TRBJ1-5, with TRBD1 matching over 7 bases. Germline CDR1 and CDR2: MNHEY and SVGAGI. The CDR3 contains 15 residues. The V segment lost 5 bases and the J segment 2 bases; nucleotides outside the gene matches: 6. CDR3 DNA sequence: TGTGCCAGCAGTCGAGACACAGGGGGCAATCAGCCCCAGCATTTT. Translating it yields CASSRDTGGNQPQHF.

V gene TRBV5-4 combines with J gene TRBJ2-7; D not certain. V lost 2 bases and J 1 base, leaving 10 bases between the germline ends. CDR1 is SGHNT and CDR2 is YYREEE in the germline V gene (reference sequence). This CDR3 has 14 amino acids. The DNA for the CDR3 is TGTGCCAGCAGCTTCCAGGATAGATCCTACGAGCAGTACTTC. This codes for CASSFQDRSYEQYF.

The chain links TRBV5-6 to TRBJ2-3; D is perhaps TRBD2 (5 bases). V lost 3 bases and J lost 2, with 16 bases in between. The CDR3 extends over 16 amino acids. Germline V lookup: CDR1 SGHDT, CDR2 YYEEEE. CDR3 loop: CASSYPEGLYTDTQYF. The CDR3 nucleotides read TGTGCCAGCAGCTACCCCGAGGGCCTTTACACAGATACGCAGTATTTT.

The rearrangement links TRBV5-1 to TRBJ2-1; TRBD1 might be the D (6 bases). Trimming took 2 bases from V and 5 from J, leaving 14 bases between them. The CDR3 has 15 residues. Germline V lookup: CDR1 SGHRS, CDR2 YFSETQ. This chain's CDR3 is CASSFGQSLNNEQFF. The DNA for the CDR3 is TGCGCCAGCAGCTTCGGACAGAGTCTTAACAATGAGCAGTTCTTC.

J is TRBJ1-2 and V is TRBV19, with D possibly being TRBD1 (6 bases). Germline V CDR1 and CDR2: LNHDA, SQIVND (reference sequence). V gave up 6 bases and J gave up 1 base, with 15 bases separating them. This CDR3 is 15 amino acids long. The CDR3 reads CASSPQGHGNYGYTF. CDR3 nucleotide sequence: TGTGCCAGTAGCCCACAGGGACATGGTAACTATGGCTACACCTTC. The full variable domain, rest sourced from reference TRBV19 and TRBJ1-2, is DGGITQSPKYLFRKEGQNVTLSCEQNLNHDAMYWYRQDPGQGLRLIYYSQIVNDFQKGDIAEGYSVSREKKESFPLTVTSAQKNPTAFYLCASSPQGHGNYGYTFGSGTRLTVV.

This chain links TRBV5-6 with TRBJ2-1; possible D gene TRBD1, 5 bases. V lost 1 base and J lost 5, with 10 bases in between. The CDR3 is 14 residues long. Per germline, CDR1 SGHDT and CDR2 YYEEEE. DNA for the CDR3: TGTGCCAGCAGCTTGTGGGGCGCGAACAATGAGCAGTTCTTC. Residues: CASSLWGANNEQFF. Variable domain in full (rest from reference TRBV5-6 and TRBJ2-1): DAGVTQSPTHLIKTRGQQVTLRCSPKSGHDTVSWYQQALGQGPQFIFQYYEEEERQRGNFPDRFSGHQFPNYSSELNVNALLLGDSALYLCASSLWGANNEQFFGPGTRLTVL.

This chain connects TRBV27 to TRBJ2-5; 8 nucleotides line up with TRBD2. With V trimmed by 2 bases and J by 6 bases, 14 bases remained unmatched. Germline values: CDR1 MNHEY, CDR2 SMNVEV (reference sequence). The CDR3 has 17 residues. The CDR3 sequence is CASSLNLGRATLKTQYF. The CDR3, as DNA: TGTGCCAGCAGTTTAAACCTCGGGAGGGCAACTTTGAAGACCCAGTACTTC.

V is TRBV7-8 and J is TRBJ2-1; 9 bases line up with TRBD2. V lost 4 bases, J lost 6 bases, and 16 bases stayed unmatched. Germline CDR1 SGHVS, CDR2 FQNEAQ. The CDR3 totals 18 residues. CDR3: CASSWRAGGRARFNEQFF. CDR3 in DNA: TGTGCCAGCAGCTGGAGGGCTGGCGGGAGGGCCAGGTTCAATGAGCAGTTCTTC.

This clone has ten or more counts. This chain joins TRBV9 and TRBJ1-5; maybe TRBD1 (6 bases). CDR3 size: 15 residues. V shed 3 bases and J shed 4 bases, with 14 bases lying between them. Germline CDR1 is SGDLS and CDR2 is YYNGEE. CDR3 sequence: CASSATGTGNQPQHF. The CDR3 coding sequence is TGTGCCAGCAGCGCCACAGGGACGGGAAATCAGCCCCAGCATTTT.

The V and J genes are TRBV5-1 and TRBJ2-5; D is undetermined. Germline V gives CDR1 SGHRS, CDR2 YFSETQ. There are 13 residues in the CDR3. Trimming left V 2 bases short and J 2 bases short, with 7 bases between. The chain's CDR3 is CASSLSGQETQYF. The CDR3 DNA sequence: TGCGCCAGCAGCTTATCCGGGCAAGAGACCCAGTACTTC.